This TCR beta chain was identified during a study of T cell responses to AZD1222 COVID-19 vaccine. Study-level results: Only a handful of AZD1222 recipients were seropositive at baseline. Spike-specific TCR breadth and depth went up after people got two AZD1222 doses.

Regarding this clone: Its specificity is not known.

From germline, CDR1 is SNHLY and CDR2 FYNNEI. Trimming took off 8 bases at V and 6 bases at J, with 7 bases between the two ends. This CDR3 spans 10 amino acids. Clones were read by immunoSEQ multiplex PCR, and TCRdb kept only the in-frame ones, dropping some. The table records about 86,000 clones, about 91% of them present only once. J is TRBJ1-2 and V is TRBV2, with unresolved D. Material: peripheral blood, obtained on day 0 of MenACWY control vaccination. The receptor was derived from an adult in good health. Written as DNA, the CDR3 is TGTGCCAGCGGACTGGATGGCTACACCTTC. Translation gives CASGLDGYTF.